A selection of T cell receptor beta chains follows, all from one sample in a study of blood T cell repertoires in COVID-19. Profiled with immunoSEQ multiplex PCR; TCRdb holds only in-frame clones, not every one. The sample has about 130,000 clones, approximately 83% seen once. Sample: peripheral blood. These receptors were obtained from a woman older than 75 with acute or convalescent COVID-19. CDR3s include the opening cysteine and the closing phenylalanine or tryptophan. D genes are given only for firm matches. Clone sizes are given selectively: once, few, many, or a class where the clone is expanded.

abundance	v_gene	j_gene	d_gene	CDR3nt	CDR3aa
-	TRBV5-1	TRBJ1-2	-	TGCGCCAGCAGCTCCGAGGAGGAGAGGTATGGCTACACCTTC	CASSSEEERYGYTF
-	TRBV2	TRBJ1-2	-	TGTGCCAGCAAGGGAGGAGGGTTTGGTTATGGCTACACCTTC	CASKGGGFGYGYTF
-	TRBV19	TRBJ2-2	-	TGTGCCAGTAGTATCTCAAGGAGGTGGGGGGAGCTGTTTTTT	CASSISRRWGELFF
-	TRBV7-2	TRBJ2-1	TRBD2	TGTGCCAGCAGCTTAGATGGTCTAGCGGGGAATGAGCAGTTCTTC	CASSLDGLAGNEQFF
once	TRBV5-1	TRBJ1-2	-	TGCGCCAGCAGCTTGGCGGAGAACTATGGCTACACCTTC	CASSLAENYGYTF
-	TRBV12-2	TRBJ1-2	-	TGTGCAAGTCGCTTCTTTCCAGGGAACTATGGCTACACCTTC	CASRFFPGNYGYTF
-	TRBV3-1/TRBV3-2	TRBJ2-5	TRBD1	TGTGCCAGCAGCGTGCTGGGACAGGGGCAAGAGACCCAGTACTTC	CASSVLGQGQETQYF
-	TRBV19	TRBJ1-2	TRBD1	TGTGCCAGTAGTTCTGCCGGGACAGGGGGCATCTATGGCTACACCTTC	CASSSAGTGGIYGYTF
once	TRBV9	TRBJ2-2	-	TGTGCCAGCAGCGTTCTTACCGGGGAGCTGTTTTTT	CASSVLTGELFF
-	TRBV12-5	TRBJ2-3	-	TGTGCTAGTGGTACACAGGGATTTGGCACAGATACGCAGTATTTT	CASGTQGFGTDTQYF
few	TRBV7-2	TRBJ2-3	TRBD2	TGTGCCAGCAGCCCGCGGGGGGGCCTTGTCGCAGATACGCAGTATTTT	CASSPRGGLVADTQYF
-	TRBV11-2	TRBJ1-2	TRBD1	TGTGCCAGCAGCGCTCCGGGACAGGGATATGGCTACACCTTC	CASSAPGQGYGYTF
-	TRBV7-2	TRBJ2-1	-	TGTGCCAGCAGCACCGCGACACGGTACAATGAGCAGTTCTTC	CASSTATRYNEQFF
-	TRBV19	TRBJ1-5	TRBD1	TGTGCCAGTAGTCCTCGGACAGGGGGCAATTACAATCAGCCCCAGCATTTT	CASSPRTGGNYNQPQHF
-	TRBV6-5	TRBJ1-1	TRBD1	TGTGCCAGCAGTCGAGGACAGGTGAGATACACTGAAGCTTTCTTT	CASSRGQVRYTEAFF
-	TRBV5-4	TRBJ1-5	-	TGTGCCAGCAGCGCCGGGGGGGCCCTTAATCAGCCCCAGCATTTT	CASSAGGALNQPQHF
-	TRBV30	TRBJ1-1	TRBD1	TGTGCCTGGAGTGCTCTAAACTACCGACAGGGCTACACTGAAGCTTTCTTT	CAWSALNYRQGYTEAFF
-	TRBV3-1/TRBV3-2	TRBJ1-2	-	TGTGCCAGCAGCCAAGATGCGGGTGGCTACACCTTC	CASSQDAGGYTF
once	TRBV19	TRBJ2-5	-	TGTGCCAGTAGTATCCGGGGAAGACAAGAGACCCAGTACTTC	CASSIRGRQETQYF
-	TRBV6-5	TRBJ2-7	-	TGTGCCAGCAGTTACTCATCTACGGGGGTCGAGCAGTACTTC	CASSYSSTGVEQYF
-	TRBV10-3	TRBJ1-1	TRBD1	TGTGCCATCCTCTCAGGGACAGGCAACACTGAAGCTTTCTTT	CAILSGTGNTEAFF
-	TRBV7-2	TRBJ2-1	-	TGTGCCAGCAGCTTAGCGACAAAAAATGAGCAGTTCTTC	CASSLATKNEQFF
-	TRBV7-3	TRBJ2-1	TRBD2	TGTGCCAGCAGCTTAGTTACGGGGGGGTTCTACAATGAGCAGTTCTTC	CASSLVTGGFYNEQFF
-	TRBV27	TRBJ1-3	TRBD1	TGTGCCAGCAGTTTGACAGGGAGTTCTGGAAACACCATATATTTT	CASSLTGSSGNTIYF
-	TRBV4-1	TRBJ1-6	TRBD1	TGCGCCAGCAGCCAAGATCGAGTAGGTTTCCAGGGGGCTTCACCCCTCCACTTT	CASSQDRVGFQGASPLHF
few	TRBV7-3	TRBJ2-2	TRBD1	TGTGCCAGCAGCCAACAGGGGGCTATTGGCGGGGAGCTGTTTTTT	CASSQQGAIGGELFF
-	TRBV5-4	TRBJ2-1	TRBD2	TGTGCCAGCAGCTCCGGGACTAGCGGGGGGGCCAATGAGCAGTTCTTC	CASSSGTSGGANEQFF
-	TRBV6-5	TRBJ1-4	TRBD1	TGTGCCAGCAGCGACGGGGGACAGGGCGGGGAAAAACTGTTTTTT	CASSDGGQGGEKLFF
once	TRBV3-1/TRBV3-2	TRBJ2-5	TRBD2	TGTGCCAGCAGCCAGTCTAGCGGGGGGGCTTTTGAGACCCAGTACTTC	CASSQSSGGAFETQYF
once	TRBV7-7	TRBJ2-3	TRBD1	TGTGCTAGCAGCCCGGGACAGGCGAGCACAGATACGCAGTATTTT	CASSPGQASTDTQYF
few	TRBV29-1	TRBJ2-2	TRBD1	TGCAGCGTCGACCAGGGACAGGGTAACACCGGGGAGCTGTTTTTT	CSVDQGQGNTGELFF
-	TRBV2	TRBJ2-2	-	TGTGCCAGCAGTGACTCACAGAACACCGGGGAGCTGTTTTTT	CASSDSQNTGELFF
-	TRBV6-5	TRBJ2-7	TRBD1	TGTGCCAGCAGTAGAACGACAGGGATCTACGAGCAGTACTTC	CASSRTTGIYEQYF
-	TRBV5-1	TRBJ2-2	TRBD1	TGCGCCAGCAGCCCCGGGACAGGGGGCACCGGGGAGCTGTTTTTT	CASSPGTGGTGELFF
-	TRBV19	TRBJ1-1	TRBD1	TGTGCCAGTAGTATCAGACAGGGGAGCACTGAAGCTTTCTTT	CASSIRQGSTEAFF
-	TRBV6-6	TRBJ1-4	-	TGTGCCAGCAGTCACCGGGACAAATTAACGACTAATGAAAAACTGTTTTTT	CASSHRDKLTTNEKLFF
-	TRBV11-1	TRBJ1-2	-	TGTGCCAGCAGCTCCGCGCGGGGATGGGGTGGCTACACCTTC	CASSSARGWGGYTF
-	TRBV19	TRBJ1-2	TRBD1	TGTGCCAGTAAGGGGGCGGCTAACTATGGCTACACCTTC	CASKGAANYGYTF
-	TRBV11-2	TRBJ2-7	-	TGTGCCAGCAGCTTAGCCGCTACTTCCTACGAGCAGTACTTC	CASSLAATSYEQYF
-	TRBV5-1	TRBJ2-3	TRBD2	TGCGCCAGCAGCTCGGGGACTAGCGGGAGCACAGATACGCAGTATTTT	CASSSGTSGSTDTQYF
-	TRBV7-9	TRBJ1-5	-	TGTGCCAGCAGCTTATCTGAGGGGGATCAGCCCCAGCATTTT	CASSLSEGDQPQHF